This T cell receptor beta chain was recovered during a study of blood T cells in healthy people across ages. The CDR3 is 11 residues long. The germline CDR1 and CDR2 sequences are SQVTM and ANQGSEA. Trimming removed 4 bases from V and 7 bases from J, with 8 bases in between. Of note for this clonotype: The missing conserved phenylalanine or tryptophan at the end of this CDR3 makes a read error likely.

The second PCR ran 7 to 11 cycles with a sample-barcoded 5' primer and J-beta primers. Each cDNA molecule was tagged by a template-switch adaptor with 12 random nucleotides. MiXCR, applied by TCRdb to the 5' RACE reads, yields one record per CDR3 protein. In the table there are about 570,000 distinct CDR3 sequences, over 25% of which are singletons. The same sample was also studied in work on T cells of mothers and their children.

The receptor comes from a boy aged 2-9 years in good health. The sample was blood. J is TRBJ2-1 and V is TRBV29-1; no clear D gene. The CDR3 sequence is CSVGKANEQFS. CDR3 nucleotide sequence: TGCAGCGTTGGGAAGGCTAATGAGCAGTTCTCC.